Below are 18 T cell receptor beta chains sequenced from a single sample in a study of cytomegalovirus exposure and HLA in healthy donors. The PCR employed 60 Vbeta primers together with 13 Jbeta primers. Measured with immunoSEQ multiplex PCR; TCRdb has only the in-frame clones, and not every one. There are 95,000 to 150,000 clones in the sample; 15% to 20% occur only once, and 2.5% to 3% lies in the top ten. The sample consisted of PBMCs. Source of these receptors: a female donor in good health and CMV-seropositive.

This clone was found a few times. This chain uses TRBV15 with TRBJ1-1; D is unclear. The CDR3 consists of 14 residues. CDR1 and CDR2 from the germline V gene are LNHNV and YYDKDF (reference sequence). V gave up 0 bases and J gave up 3 bases, with 8 bases separating them. CDR3 DNA sequence: TGTGCCACCAGCAGAGATGTACAGCACACTGAAGCTTTCTTT. It yields the protein CATSRDVQHTEAFF.

The chain uses TRBV6-1 and TRBJ1-2; D not resolved. CDR3 length equals 12 residues. Germline values: CDR1 MNHNS, CDR2 SASEGT. Trimming pared 2 bases from V and 4 bases from J, leaving 5 bases between. CDR3 loop: CASSEIGYGYTF. The CDR3 DNA reads as TGTGCCAGCAGTGAAATCGGCTATGGCTACACCTTC.

The chain has TRBV7-2 and TRBJ2-2, with 12 bases that match TRBD2. The CDR3 contains 17 residues. Trimming at V came to 2 bases and at J to 6 bases, leaving 7 bases not matched to a gene. The V gene's germline CDR1 is SGHTA and CDR2 FQGNSA. CDR3 residues: CASSLTGLAGGAGELFF. The CDR3 DNA sequence: TGTGCCAGCAGCTTAACAGGGCTAGCGGGAGGGGCCGGGGAGCTGTTTTTT.

This clone was recorded a few times. This chain links TRBV7-9 with TRBJ2-7; D may be TRBD1 (5 bases). From germline, CDR1 is SEHNR and CDR2 FQNEAQ (reference sequence). The CDR3 has 15 residues. V lost 0 bases and J 7 bases, leaving 16 bases between the germline ends. CDR3 bases: TGTGCCAGCAGCTTAGCCCAGGGCACAGTGGGGGAGCAGTACTTC. Protein sequence: CASSLAQGTVGEQYF.

This sequence joins TRBV10-3 and TRBJ1-6; 10 bases fit TRBD1. This CDR3 has 13 residues. V dropped 10 bases and J dropped 14; count of bases not matched to a gene: 11. Germline loops: CDR1 ENHRY, CDR2 SYGVKD. CDR3 region: CATGTGVSASLHF. The CDR3 nucleotides read TGTGCCACCGGGACAGGGGTTTCAGCATCCCTCCACTTT.

V is TRBV6-5 and J is TRBJ2-7; 14 nucleotides match TRBD2. CDR3 size: 15 residues. Germline values: CDR1 MNHEY, CDR2 SVGAGI. V dropped 7 bases and J dropped 6; count of bases not matched to a gene: 8. CDR3 sequence reads: CASTSEGTSGSEQYF. The CDR3 coding sequence is TGTGCCAGCACCTCGGAGGGGACTAGCGGGAGCGAGCAGTACTTC.

This clone was found a few times. The J gene is TRBJ1-3, the V gene TRBV28, with D possibly matching TRBD1 (6 bases). This CDR3 has 15 residues. Germline CDR1 MDHEN, CDR2 SYDVKM. With 6 bases removed from V and 0 bases from J, the gap between germline ends came to 12 bases. The CDR3 reads CASSQGQSSGNTIYF. The CDR3 DNA follows: TGTGCCAGCAGCCAAGGACAGAGCTCTGGAAACACCATATATTTT.

CDR3 region: CASSVSPQETQYF. The CDR3 DNA is TGTGCCAGCAGCGTAAGCCCCCAAGAGACCCAGTACTTC. This sequence joins TRBV9 and TRBJ2-5; unclear D gene. V lost 1 base, J lost 1 base, and 5 bases lay in between. The CDR3 covers 13 residues. Germline V lookup: CDR1 SGDLS, CDR2 YYNGEE.

The table lists this clone with a few counts. This chain joins TRBV10-3 and TRBJ2-3; 11 nucleotides agree with TRBD2. Germline V gene sequence: CDR1 ENHRY, CDR2 SYGVKD. The CDR3 contains 16 residues. V lost 0 bases, J lost 7 bases, and 6 bases stayed unmatched. The CDR3 sequence: CAISESVAGGPNTQYF. The DNA for the CDR3 is TGTGCCATCAGTGAGTCTGTAGCGGGAGGGCCGAATACGCAGTATTTT.

This clone was counted a few times. This chain joins TRBV2 and TRBJ1-4; 9 bases are a match to TRBD1. CDR1 is SNHLY and CDR2 is FYNNEI in the germline V gene. The CDR3 totals 17 residues. The junction had 15 bases not matched to a gene; V was cut back by 6 bases and J by 7 bases. CDR3 protein: CASRDPRDRDRSEKLFF. The CDR3 nucleotides read TGTGCCAGCAGGGACCCCCGGGACAGGGATAGGAGTGAAAAACTGTTTTTT.

This clone has more than one count but fewer than ten. This rearrangement joins TRBV5-1 to TRBJ2-5, with D perhaps matching TRBD2 (5 bases). Trimming took off 0 bases at V and 1 base at J, with 7 bases between the two ends. The CDR3 contains 14 residues. CDR1 is SGHRS, CDR2 YFSETQ, per germline. The CDR3 nucleotides are TGCGCCAGCAGCTTGGAGCGGCGCCAAGAGACCCAGTACTTC. This gives the protein CASSLERRQETQYF.

The CDR3 sequence: CASSAKSGTDTQYF. As DNA, the CDR3 is TGCGCCAGCAGTGCGAAGAGTGGCACAGATACGCAGTATTTT. The rearrangement links TRBV5-1 to TRBJ2-3; D is ambiguous. The germline V gene encodes CDR1 SGHRS and CDR2 YFSETQ. The V and J ends lost 5 bases and 1 base respectively, with 11 bases between them. The CDR3 sequence is 14 residues long.

This clone was seen more than once but under ten times. Within the sample, other DNA sequences also encode this same CDR3. The V and J genes are TRBV18 and TRBJ1-2, with a weak D call TRBD1 (5 bases). The V gene's germline CDR1 is KGHSH and CDR2 LQKENI. V lost 2 bases and J lost 3, with 7 bases in between. The CDR3 loop spans 13 amino acids. CDR3 in amino acids: CASSPRGDYGYTF. The CDR3 DNA reads as TGTGCCAGCTCACCAAGGGGCGACTATGGCTACACCTTC. The whole variable domain, filled in from reference TRBV18 and TRBJ1-2, reads NAGVMQNPRHLVRRRGQEARLRCSPMKGHSHVYWYRQLPEEGLKFMVYLQKENIIDESGMPKERFSAEFPKEGPSILRIQQVVRGDSAAYFCASSPRGDYGYTFGSGTRLTVV.

The chain has TRBV27 and TRBJ2-7, with D tentatively TRBD2 (5 bases). Trimming shortened V by 4 bases and J by 5 bases, and 24 bases separated the two germline ends. Germline loops: CDR1 MNHEY, CDR2 SMNVEV (reference sequence). This CDR3 comprises 17 residues. CDR3 protein: CASSSSLLGFAMDEQYF. DNA of the CDR3: TGTGCCAGCAGTTCTTCCCTACTAGGATTCGCTATGGACGAGCAGTACTTC.

V usage is TRBV6-5 and J usage is TRBJ1-1; D is perhaps TRBD1 (6 bases). The germline V and J ends were trimmed by 2 bases and 1 base, with 11 bases remaining between them. The CDR3 length is 15 residues. CDR1 is MNHEY and CDR2 is SVGAGI in the germline V gene. The CDR3 protein is CASSYADSSNTEAFF. DNA for the CDR3: TGTGCCAGCAGTTACGCGGACAGTTCGAACACTGAAGCTTTCTTT.

The rearrangement links TRBV15 to TRBJ2-2, with a tentative D call TRBD2 (6 bases). Germline values: CDR1 LNHNV, CDR2 YYDKDF (reference sequence). Trimming took off 6 bases at V and 6 bases at J, with 14 bases between the two ends. The CDR3 length is 14 residues. The CDR3 DNA reads TGTGCCACCAGTAGTAGGAGGGAGTCCGGGGAGCTGTTTTTT. Its protein is CATSSRRESGELFF.

The chain recombines TRBV29-1 with TRBJ2-1; 7 bases agree with TRBD1. V was pared by 7 bases and J by 1 base, with 4 bases of the junction left unmatched. The CDR3 totals 13 residues. The germline gives CDR1 SQVTM, CDR2 ANQGSEA. The CDR3 nucleotides read TGCAGCGCTGGACAGGTGTCCTACAATGAGCAGTTCTTC. Translating gives CSAGQVSYNEQFF.

In this sample, this clone turned up a few times. The V call is TRBV10-2, the J call TRBJ2-7; a weak D match, TRBD2 (5 bases). V lost 6 bases, J lost 7 bases, and 19 bases lay in between. The CDR3 consists of 14 residues. CDR1 and CDR2 from the germline V gene are WSHSY and SAAADI. The DNA of the CDR3 is TGCGCCAGCAGGTTACTACGGCCCGAGGGAGAGCAGTACTTC. Translation gives CASRLLRPEGEQYF.